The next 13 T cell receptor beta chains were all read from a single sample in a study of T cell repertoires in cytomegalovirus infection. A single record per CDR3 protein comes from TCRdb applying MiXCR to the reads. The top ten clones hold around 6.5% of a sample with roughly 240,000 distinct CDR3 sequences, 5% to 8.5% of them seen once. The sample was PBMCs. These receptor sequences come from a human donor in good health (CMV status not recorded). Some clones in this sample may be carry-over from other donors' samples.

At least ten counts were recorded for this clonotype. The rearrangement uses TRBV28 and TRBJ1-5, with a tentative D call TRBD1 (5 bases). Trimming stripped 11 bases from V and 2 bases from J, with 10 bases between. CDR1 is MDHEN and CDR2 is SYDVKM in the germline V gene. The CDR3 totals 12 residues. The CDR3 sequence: CAHGGGNQPQHF. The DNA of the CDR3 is TGTGCCCACGGGGGGGGCAATCAGCCCCAGCATTTT.

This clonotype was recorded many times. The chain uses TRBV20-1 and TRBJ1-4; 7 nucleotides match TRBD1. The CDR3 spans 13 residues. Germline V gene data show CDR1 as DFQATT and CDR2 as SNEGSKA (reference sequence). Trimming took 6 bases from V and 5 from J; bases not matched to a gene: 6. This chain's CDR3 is CSATGAPNEKLFF. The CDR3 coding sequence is TGCAGTGCCACAGGGGCGCCGAATGAAAAACTGTTTTTT.

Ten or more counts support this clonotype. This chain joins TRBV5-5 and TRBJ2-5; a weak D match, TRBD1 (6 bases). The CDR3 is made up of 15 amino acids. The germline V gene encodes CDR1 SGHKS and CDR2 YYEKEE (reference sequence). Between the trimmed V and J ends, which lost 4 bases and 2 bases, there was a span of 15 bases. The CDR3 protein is CASSTVGQSQETQYF. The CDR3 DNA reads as TGTGCCAGCAGCACCGTCGGACAGTCACAAGAGACCCAGTACTTC. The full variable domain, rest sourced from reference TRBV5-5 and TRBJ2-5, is DAGVTQSPTHLIKTRGQQVTLRCSPISGHKSVSWYQQVLGQGPQFIFQYYEKEERGRGNFPDRFSARQFPNYSSELNVNALLLGDSALYLCASSTVGQSQETQYFGPGTRLLVL.

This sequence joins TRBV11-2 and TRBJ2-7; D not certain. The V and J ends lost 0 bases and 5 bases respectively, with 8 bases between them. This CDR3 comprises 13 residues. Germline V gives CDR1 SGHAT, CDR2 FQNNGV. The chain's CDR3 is CASSLDPGHEQYF. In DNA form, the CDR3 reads TGTGCCAGCAGCTTAGATCCGGGCCACGAGCAGTACTTC.

The CDR3 sequence is CAIKEDYNSPLHF. CDR3 sequence (DNA): TGTGCCATCAAGGAGGATTATAATTCACCCCTCCACTTT. V and J are TRBV10-3 and TRBJ1-6; D unclear. CDR1 and CDR2 (germline): ENHRY, SYGVKD. The ends were cut back, 7 bases at V and 4 bases at J, with 8 bases in the middle. CDR3 length: 13 amino acids.

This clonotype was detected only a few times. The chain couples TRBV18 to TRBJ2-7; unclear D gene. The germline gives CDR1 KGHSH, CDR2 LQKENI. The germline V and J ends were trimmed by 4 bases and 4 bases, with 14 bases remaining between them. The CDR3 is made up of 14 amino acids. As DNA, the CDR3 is TGTGCCAGCTCACAGCCGGGCCTGCCTTACGAGCAGTACTTC. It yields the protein CASSQPGLPYEQYF.

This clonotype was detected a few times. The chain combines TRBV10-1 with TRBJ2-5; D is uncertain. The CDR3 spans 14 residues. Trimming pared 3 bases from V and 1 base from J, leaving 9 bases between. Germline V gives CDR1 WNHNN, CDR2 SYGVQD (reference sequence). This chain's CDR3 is CASSEDGVQETQYF. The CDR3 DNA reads TGCGCCAGCAGTGAAGACGGTGTCCAAGAGACCCAGTACTTC.

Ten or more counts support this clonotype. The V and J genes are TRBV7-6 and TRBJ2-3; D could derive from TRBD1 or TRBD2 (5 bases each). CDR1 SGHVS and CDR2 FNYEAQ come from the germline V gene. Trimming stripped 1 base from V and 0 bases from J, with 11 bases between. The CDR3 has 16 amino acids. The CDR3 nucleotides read TGTGCCAGCAGCTTAGAATGGGGGACGAGCACAGATACGCAGTATTTT. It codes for CASSLEWGTSTDTQYF.

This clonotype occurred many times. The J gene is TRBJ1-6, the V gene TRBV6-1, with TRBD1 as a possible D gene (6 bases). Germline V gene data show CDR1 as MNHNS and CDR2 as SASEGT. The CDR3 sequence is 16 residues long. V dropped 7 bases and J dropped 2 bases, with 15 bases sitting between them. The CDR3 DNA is TGTGCCAGCAATCGTGAACAGGGACCCTATAATTCACCCCTCCACTTT. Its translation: CASNREQGPYNSPLHF.

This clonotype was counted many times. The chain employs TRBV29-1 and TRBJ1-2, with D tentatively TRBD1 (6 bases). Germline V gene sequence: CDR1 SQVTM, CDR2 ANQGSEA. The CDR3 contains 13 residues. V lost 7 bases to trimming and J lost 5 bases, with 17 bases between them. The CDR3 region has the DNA TGCAGCGCTTACAGGGAATTCGGGTATGGCTACACCTTC. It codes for CSAYREFGYGYTF.

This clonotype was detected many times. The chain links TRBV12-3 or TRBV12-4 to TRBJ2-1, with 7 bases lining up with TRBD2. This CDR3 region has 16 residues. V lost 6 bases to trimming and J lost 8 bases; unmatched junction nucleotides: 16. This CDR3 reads CASSRRLAALGDEQFF. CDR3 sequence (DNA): TGTGCCAGCAGCCGTCGACTAGCCGCCTTGGGGGATGAGCAGTTCTTC.

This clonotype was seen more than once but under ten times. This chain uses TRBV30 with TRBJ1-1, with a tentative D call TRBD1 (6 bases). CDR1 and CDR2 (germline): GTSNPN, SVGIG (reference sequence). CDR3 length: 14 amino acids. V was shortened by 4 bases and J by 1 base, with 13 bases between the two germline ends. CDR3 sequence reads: CAWKGGRGNTEAFF. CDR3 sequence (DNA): TGTGCCTGGAAGGGGGGGCGCGGGAACACTGAAGCTTTCTTT.

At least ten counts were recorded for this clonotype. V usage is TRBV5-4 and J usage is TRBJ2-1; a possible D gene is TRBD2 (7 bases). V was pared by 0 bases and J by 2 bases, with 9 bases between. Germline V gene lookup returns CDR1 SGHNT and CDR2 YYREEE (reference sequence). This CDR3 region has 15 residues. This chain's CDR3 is CASSLGGGPYNEQFF. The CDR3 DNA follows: TGTGCCAGCAGCTTGGGGGGGGGGCCCTACAATGAGCAGTTCTTC.